The 3 T cell receptor beta chains reported below all come from one sample, sequenced in a study of blood T cell repertoires in COVID-19. Repertoires were generated with immunoSEQ multiplex PCR, while TCRdb's copy carries only in-frame clones and drops some. The sample holds over 60,000 clones, 85% to 90% seen once. The source material was peripheral blood. The receptors here all came from a man in his 70s with active or convalescent COVID-19.

V and J are TRBV7-2 and TRBJ1-2; TRBD1 is a possible D gene (5 bases). Per germline, CDR1 SGHTA and CDR2 FQGNSA. V lost 0 bases, J lost 2 bases, and 13 bases lay in between. This CDR3 is 16 amino acids long. The CDR3 region is CASSLAGGPRNYGYTF. In nucleotides, the CDR3 is TGTGCCAGCAGCTTAGCGGGGGGACCGCGGAACTATGGCTACACCTTC.

This clone was seen only once. The rearrangement links TRBV7-9 to TRBJ1-5; tentative D call: TRBD1 (5 bases). CDR1 and CDR2 (germline): SEHNR, FQNEAQ (reference sequence). CDR3 size: 13 residues. Trimming removed 0 bases from V and 5 bases from J, with 5 bases in between. CDR3 residues: CASSLAGDQPQHF. CDR3 DNA: TGTGCCAGCAGCTTAGCAGGGGATCAGCCCCAGCATTTT.

The rearrangement links TRBV30 to TRBJ1-2; D unclear. This CDR3 has 11 residues. Per the germline V gene, CDR1 is GTSNPN and CDR2 is SVGIG (reference sequence). V shed 5 bases and J shed 3 bases, with 7 bases lying between them. CDR3 sequence: CAWGLDYGYTF. The DNA of the CDR3 is TGTGCCTGGGGACTAGACTATGGCTACACCTTC.